Listed here are 22 T cell receptor beta chains from one sample, sequenced in a study of CD8 T cells in Susac syndrome. When the RNA was reverse transcribed, random hexamers were used with an input of about 0.45 to 1 ug. TCRdb redid the calling of the immunoSEQ multiplex PCR reads with MiXCR, one entry per CDR3 protein. The table has under 550,000 distinct CDR3 sequences, approximately 85% seen once. Sequencing input: CD8+ T cells from PBMCs. The source is a human donor with multiple sclerosis.

The rearrangement uses TRBV20-1 and TRBJ2-5; 16 bases are shared with TRBD2. V dropped 3 bases and J dropped 4; count of bases not matched to a gene: 14. Germline V gene lookup returns CDR1 DFQATT and CDR2 SNEGSKA (reference sequence). The CDR3 spans 19 residues. The CDR3 protein is CSARDKEGLAGGPGETQYF. Written as DNA, the CDR3 is TGCAGTGCTAGGGACAAGGAGGGACTAGCGGGAGGGCCAGGAGAGACCCAGTACTTC.

V usage is TRBV4-1 and J usage is TRBJ2-5; D is undetermined. The CDR3 runs to 13 residues. Germline values: CDR1 MGHRA, CDR2 YSYEKL. Between the trimmed V and J ends, which lost 4 bases and 5 bases, there was a span of 11 bases. In DNA, the CDR3 is TGCGCCAGCAGCCCCGGTGGAGATGAGACCCAGTACTTC. Encoded protein: CASSPGGDETQYF.

This chain connects TRBV5-4 to TRBJ2-7, with 8 nucleotides matching TRBD2. V lost 0 bases, J lost 4 bases, and 9 bases stayed unmatched. The CDR3 loop spans 16 amino acids. The germline CDR1 and CDR2 sequences are SGHNT and YYREEE (reference sequence). In nucleotides, the CDR3 is TGTGCCAGCAGCTTGGAACTAGCGGTAGCCCCGTACGAGCAGTACTTC. Amino acid sequence: CASSLELAVAPYEQYF.

For the CDR3, the DNA is TGCGCCAGCAGCCAAGAGATGCGGTGGGACACTGAAGCTTTCTTT. As protein: CASSQEMRWDTEAFF. The chain has TRBV4-1 and TRBJ1-1; D unclear. The CDR3 is made up of 15 amino acids. Germline V gives CDR1 MGHRA, CDR2 YSYEKL. V was clipped by 0 bases and J by 3 bases, with 11 bases between them.

This chain connects TRBV4-1 to TRBJ1-4; D ambiguous. Germline V gene sequence: CDR1 MGHRA, CDR2 YSYEKL. The CDR3 length is 15 residues. Trimming stripped 4 bases from V and 0 bases from J, with 9 bases between. The CDR3 region has the DNA TGCGCCAGCAGCCTCTCAAGAGCAACTAATGAAAAACTGTTTTTT. Its protein is CASSLSRATNEKLFF.

DNA for the CDR3: TGTGCCAGCAGCCATCAGCGGGTCTCCTACAATGAGCAGTTCTTC. Its translation: CASSHQRVSYNEQFF. The chain joins TRBV28 to TRBJ2-1; TRBD2 might be the D (6 bases). In germline, CDR1 is MDHEN, CDR2 SYDVKM. CDR3 length: 15 amino acids. Between the trimmed V and J ends, which lost 6 bases and 0 bases, there was a span of 12 bases.

This chain connects TRBV13 to TRBJ2-5; tentatively, D is TRBD1 (6 bases). The CDR3 is 13 amino acids. V lost 8 bases and J lost 2, with 12 bases in between. Per the germline V gene, CDR1 is PRHDT and CDR2 is FYEKMQ (reference sequence). The CDR3 sequence: CASSARGQETQYF. The CDR3 nucleotides are TGTGCCAGCTCAGCGAGGGGGCAAGAGACCCAGTACTTC.

The V and J genes are TRBV6-5 and TRBJ1-4, with 11 positions matching TRBD1. Germline V gives CDR1 MNHEY, CDR2 SVGAGI. This CDR3 region has 15 residues. V gave up 0 bases and J gave up 7 bases; unmatched junction bases: 1. CDR3 in DNA: TGTGCCAGCAGTTACTCCGGGACAGGGGGTGAAAAACTGTTTTTT. Translating gives CASSYSGTGGEKLFF.

The V gene is TRBV30, the J gene TRBJ2-2; no clear D. CDR1 GTSNPN and CDR2 SVGIG come from the germline V gene (reference sequence). The germline V and J ends were trimmed by 0 bases and 6 bases, with 8 bases remaining between them. The CDR3 runs 13 residues. The chain's CDR3 is CAWSVLDSGELFF. CDR3 nucleotides: TGTGCCTGGAGTGTACTCGATTCCGGGGAGCTGTTTTTT.

V is TRBV12-3 or TRBV12-4 and J is TRBJ2-2; D uncertain. The ends were cut back, 2 bases at V and 2 bases at J, with 3 bases in the middle. CDR3 length: 13 residues. The CDR3 nucleotides read TGTGCCAGCAGTTTACATAACACCGGGGAGCTGTTTTTT. It encodes CASSLHNTGELFF.

The CDR3 region is CSAREQGNTEAFF. CDR3 in DNA: TGCAGTGCTAGAGAACAGGGGAACACTGAAGCTTTCTTT. The chain recombines TRBV20-1 with TRBJ1-1; tentative D call: TRBD1 (6 bases). Deletions cut 0 bases from V and 1 base from J, with 6 bases between. Germline CDR1 DFQATT, CDR2 SNEGSKA (reference sequence). The CDR3 is 13 amino acids.

The chain is built from TRBV6-1 and TRBJ1-5; D is ambiguous. Germline loops: CDR1 MNHNS, CDR2 SASEGT. With 1 base removed from V and 13 bases from J, the gap between germline ends came to 8 bases. The CDR3 length is 11 residues. The CDR3 bases are TGTGCCAGCAGTGAAGGTTCAGGTCAGCATTTT. Amino acid sequence: CASSEGSGQHF.

The table lists this clonotype with a count of one. V usage is TRBV27 and J usage is TRBJ2-1; TRBD1 is a possible D gene (5 bases). This CDR3 has 15 amino acids. The germline V gene has CDR1 MNHEY and CDR2 SMNVEV (reference sequence). Trimming took off 3 bases at V and 1 base at J, with 10 bases between the two ends. CDR3 nucleotides: TGTGCCAGCAGTTTTTTTGACAGTTCCTACAATGAGCAGTTCTTC. Translation gives CASSFFDSSYNEQFF.

Notes on this clonotype: The germline gene is not matched at one end of the junction; a read error may be the cause. The gene calls are TRBV29-1 and TRBJ2-3; no reliable D call. The germline CDR1 and CDR2 sequences are SQVTM and ANQGSEA. This CDR3 is 10 amino acids long. CDR3 sequence reads: CSVSTHPRHF. CDR3 in DNA: TGCAGCGTTTCGACTCATCCTCGGCACTTT.

The J gene is TRBJ2-1, the V gene TRBV6-5; D possibly matches TRBD1 or TRBD2 (5 bases each). The CDR3 covers 14 residues. The V and J ends lost 7 bases and 5 bases respectively, with 15 bases between them. Per the germline V gene, CDR1 is MNHEY and CDR2 is SVGAGI. The CDR3 loop is CASMSQGVDNEQFF. CDR3 bases: TGTGCCAGCATGTCGCAGGGAGTCGACAATGAGCAGTTCTTC.

The chain carries TRBV27 and TRBJ1-2; TRBD1 aligns across 9 bases. The CDR3 spans 15 residues. Germline trimming cut 3 bases from V and 5 bases from J; bases unmatched to any gene: 7. Germline V gene data show CDR1 as MNHEY and CDR2 as SMNVEV (reference sequence). The CDR3 loop reads CASSFTGQGIYGYTF. Written as DNA, the CDR3 is TGTGCCAGCAGTTTCACCGGACAGGGGATATATGGCTACACCTTC.

This chain uses TRBV19 with TRBJ2-2, with D maybe TRBD2 (6 bases). The CDR3 consists of 15 residues. Looked up from germline, CDR1 is LNHDA and CDR2 is SQIVND (reference sequence). Trimming took off 0 bases at V and 3 bases at J, with 8 bases between the two ends. The CDR3 is CASSIDGGYTGELFF. CDR3 sequence (DNA): TGTGCCAGTAGTATAGACGGGGGATACACCGGGGAGCTGTTTTTT.

For the CDR3, the DNA is TGTGCCAGCAGCCAAGCGTTAATTCCTAGCGGGAACTTCTTCTCCTACGAGCAGTACTTC. It encodes CASSQALIPSGNFFSYEQYF. The V call is TRBV4-2, the J call TRBJ2-7; TRBD2 matches 9 bases. The germline V gene has CDR1 LGHNA and CDR2 YNFKEQ. CDR3 length: 20 amino acids. V was clipped by 1 base and J by 0 bases; unmatched bases: 16.

The chain links TRBV5-1 to TRBJ2-7, with D perhaps matching TRBD1 (6 bases). This CDR3 comprises 16 residues. The germline gives CDR1 SGHRS, CDR2 YFSETQ. Trimming removed 0 bases from V and 5 bases from J, with 18 bases in between. CDR3 in DNA: TGCGCCAGCAGCTTGGGGGATCTGACCCCAGGGGACGAGCAGTACTTC. It yields the protein CASSLGDLTPGDEQYF.

This clonotype was observed a handful of times. CDR3 amino acids: CASSSGTNRPYEQYF. The CDR3 coding sequence is TGTGCCAGCAGTTCGGGGACCAATCGGCCCTACGAGCAGTACTTC. The chain couples TRBV12-3 or TRBV12-4 to TRBJ2-7, with D perhaps TRBD1 or TRBD2 (5 bases each). This CDR3 is 15 amino acids long. Deletions cut 4 bases from V and 2 bases from J, with 15 bases between.

The chain employs TRBV20-1 and TRBJ2-3; possibly TRBD1 or TRBD2 for D (5 bases each). The germline V and J ends were trimmed by 3 bases and 2 bases, with 24 bases remaining between them. The germline gives CDR1 DFQATT, CDR2 SNEGSKA (reference sequence). The CDR3 length is 18 residues. The CDR3, as DNA: TGCAGTGCTAGCGGGGTCCAATTGGGGGTATCGGTCACAGATACGCAGTATTTT. The encoded protein is CSASGVQLGVSVTDTQYF.

This sequence joins TRBV13 and TRBJ2-1, with TRBD2 matching over 9 bases. The junction had 8 bases not matched to a gene; V was cut back by 1 base and J by 7 bases. Germline-derived CDR1 and CDR2 are PRHDT and FYEKMQ (reference sequence). This CDR3 spans 16 amino acids. The CDR3 sequence is CASSLVGSGRGNEQFF. In DNA, the CDR3 is TGTGCCAGCAGCTTAGTTGGTAGCGGGAGAGGAAATGAGCAGTTCTTC.